These 23 T cell receptor beta chains came from one sample sequenced in a study of shared clonotypes between healthy human individuals. TCRdb keeps only in-frame clones here, not all; method: immunoSEQ multiplex PCR. The sample has around 500,000 clones, about four fifths seen once; the top ten hold approximately 13%. Sequenced: PBMCs. The receptors were gathered from a woman between 40 and 55 years old in good health. Some clones in this sample may be carry-over from other donors' samples.

V gene TRBV6-1 combines with J gene TRBJ1-5, with D possibly TRBD1 on 5 matching bases. V lost 5 bases to trimming and J lost 0 bases, with 11 bases between them. The CDR3 extends over 15 amino acids. CDR1 and CDR2 (germline): MNHNS, SASEGT. The CDR3 DNA reads as TGTGCCAGCAGTCCTGGGACTGATAGCAATCAGCCCCAGCATTTT. Residues: CASSPGTDSNQPQHF.

This chain joins TRBV7-8 and TRBJ2-2, with 13 bases lining up with TRBD2. After removal of 3 bases from V and 5 bases from J, the junction contained 3 bases not matched to a gene. The CDR3 is 16 amino acids. CDR1 is SGHVS, CDR2 FQNEAQ, per germline. Here the CDR3 DNA reads TGTGCCAGCAGCTTCCGGACTAGCGGGAGTACCGGGGAGCTGTTTTTT. Translated, it gives CASSFRTSGSTGELFF.

The chain couples TRBV27 to TRBJ2-3; 9 bases fit TRBD1. Germline lookup yields CDR1 MNHEY and CDR2 SMNVEV (reference sequence). V shed 6 bases, J shed 4 bases, and the junction held 8 bases outside the gene matches. This CDR3 has 15 residues. DNA of the CDR3: TGTGCCAGCAGCCTTGGACAGGGGTGGGCAGATACGCAGTATTTT. Translating it yields CASSLGQGWADTQYF.

The gene calls are TRBV29-1 and TRBJ1-1, with TRBD1 matching over 7 bases. CDR3 size: 14 residues. Germline V gene data show CDR1 as SQVTM and CDR2 as ANQGSEA. Trimming took 4 bases from V and 3 from J; bases not matched to a gene: 8. The CDR3 reads CSVAQGGRHTEAFF. CDR3 nucleotide sequence: TGCAGCGTTGCCCAGGGGGGGAGGCACACTGAAGCTTTCTTT.

Details on this clone: This could be a read error, since a much larger clone is one nucleotide away. This chain uses TRBV11-3 with TRBJ2-7; the match to TRBD1 covers 8 bases. Losses at the gene ends were 5 bases for V and 3 bases for J; bases not matched to a gene: 3. The CDR3 loop spans 13 amino acids. The germline gives CDR1 SGHNT, CDR2 YENEEA. In nucleotides, the CDR3 is TGTGCCAGCAGCCAGGGACAGGACTACGAGCAGTACTTC. Translation gives CASSQGQDYEQYF. Combining the CDR3 with reference TRBV11-3 and TRBJ2-7 gives the whole variable domain EAGVVQSPRYKIIEKKQPVAFWCNPISGHNTLYWYLQNLGQGPELLIRYENEEAVDDSQLPKDRFSAERLKGVDSTLKIQPAELGDSAVYLCASSQGQDYEQYFGPGTRLTVT.

The CDR3 DNA is TGCAGTGCTGCTCGGAGGGATACGCAGTATTTT. As protein: CSAARRDTQYF. The rearrangement uses TRBV20-1 and TRBJ2-3; D possibly corresponds to TRBD2 (5 bases). The V end lost 5 bases, the J end lost 6 bases, and 9 bases lay between the germline ends. The V gene's germline CDR1 is DFQATT and CDR2 SNEGSKA (reference sequence). The CDR3 consists of 11 residues.

V usage is TRBV5-1 and J usage is TRBJ2-7, with 11 bases lining up with TRBD2. The germline gives CDR1 SGHRS, CDR2 YFSETQ. V lost 0 bases, J lost 3 bases, and 2 bases stayed unmatched. The CDR3 is 15 residues long. DNA of the CDR3: TGCGCCAGCAGCTTGGTAACTAGCGGGAGCTACGAGCAGTACTTC. This codes for CASSLVTSGSYEQYF.

The chain employs TRBV11-2 and TRBJ1-3; D might be TRBD1 (5 bases). The V gene lost 5 bases and the J gene lost 3 bases, with 14 bases spanning the gap. This CDR3 is 15 amino acids long. Germline-derived CDR1 and CDR2 are SGHAT and FQNNGV. The CDR3 DNA is TGTGCCAGCAGCCACCGGGGGTGGGATGGAAACACCATATATTTT. Protein: CASSHRGWDGNTIYF.

The chain uses TRBV11-2 and TRBJ2-3, with 7 bases aligning to TRBD2. V trimming: 2 bases; J trimming: 3 bases; junction bases outside the gene matches: 8. CDR1 SGHAT and CDR2 FQNNGV come from the germline V gene. This CDR3 comprises 16 residues. The CDR3 DNA is TGTGCCAGCAGCTTAAGGACTAGATTGGAGACAGATACGCAGTATTTT. Protein product: CASSLRTRLETDTQYF.

The V gene is TRBV5-1, the J gene TRBJ2-7; 11 bases match TRBD1. Trimming at V came to 3 bases and at J to 5 bases, leaving 4 bases not matched to a gene. The CDR3 is made up of 14 amino acids. CDR1 is SGHRS, CDR2 YFSETQ, per germline. The CDR3 sequence is CASSYGQGADEQYF. CDR3 sequence (DNA): TGCGCCAGCAGCTACGGACAGGGGGCGGACGAGCAGTACTTC.

V gene TRBV19 combines with J gene TRBJ2-5; maybe TRBD2 (6 bases). V lost 8 bases and J lost 5, with 15 bases in between. The germline V gene encodes CDR1 LNHDA and CDR2 SQIVND (reference sequence). The CDR3 totals 13 residues. This CDR3 is CASGTQVWETQYF. In DNA form, the CDR3 reads TGTGCCAGTGGGACTCAGGTTTGGGAGACCCAGTACTTC.

CDR3 amino acids: CASSLRWGRNYGYTF. CDR3 nucleotides: TGTGCCAGCAGCTTGCGGTGGGGGCGTAACTATGGCTACACCTTC. V is TRBV5-8 and J is TRBJ1-2; D is perhaps TRBD1 (6 bases). The germline V gene encodes CDR1 SGHTS and CDR2 YDEGEE. This CDR3 contains 15 residues. Trimming stripped 1 base from V and 1 base from J, with 11 bases between.

The chain recombines TRBV10-3 with TRBJ2-5, with 9 bases that match TRBD2. With 6 bases clipped from V and 0 bases from J, the junction kept 11 bases outside the gene matches. CDR1 and CDR2 (germline): ENHRY, SYGVKD. There are 17 residues in the CDR3. The CDR3 here is CAIRGTSSDGYQETQYF. The DNA of the CDR3 is TGTGCCATCAGGGGGACTAGCTCTGATGGGTACCAAGAGACCCAGTACTTC.

The genes are TRBV9 and TRBJ2-7; no clear D gene. Deletions cut 0 bases from V and 0 bases from J, with 16 bases between. CDR1 and CDR2 (germline): SGDLS, YYNGEE. The CDR3 covers 17 residues. The CDR3 region has the DNA TGTGCCAGCAGCGTAGGGGCTACGCTTTATAACTCCTACGAGCAGTACTTC. Translated: CASSVGATLYNSYEQYF.

This clone has more than one count but fewer than ten. The chain employs TRBV7-9 and TRBJ1-2; tentative D call: TRBD1 (6 bases). The length of the CDR3 is 14 residues. In germline, CDR1 is SEHNR, CDR2 FQNEAQ (reference sequence). V lost 6 bases to trimming and J lost 2 bases, with 13 bases between them. CDR3 bases: TGTGCCAGCAGACCTCAGGGGACGAACTATGGCTACACCTTC. It is translated as CASRPQGTNYGYTF.

V usage is TRBV9 and J usage is TRBJ2-1, with 8 bases aligning to TRBD2. Per the germline V gene, CDR1 is SGDLS and CDR2 is YYNGEE. The CDR3 consists of 17 residues. V was pared by 4 bases and J by 3 bases, with 12 bases of the junction left unmatched. CDR3: CASSTRPSGGYYNEQFF. The CDR3 DNA follows: TGTGCCAGCAGCACCCGCCCGTCGGGAGGGTACTACAATGAGCAGTTCTTC.

The rearrangement uses TRBV7-9 and TRBJ2-4; D remains unclear. Trimming stripped 5 bases from V and 2 bases from J, with 4 bases between. This CDR3 is built from 12 residues. Looked up from germline, CDR1 is SEHNR and CDR2 is FQNEAQ (reference sequence). CDR3 loop: CASSTPKNIQYF. CDR3 coding DNA: TGTGCCAGCAGCACCCCCAAAAACATTCAGTACTTC.

The chain links TRBV28 to TRBJ2-1; possible D gene TRBD1, 6 bases. CDR1 is MDHEN, CDR2 SYDVKM, per germline. The CDR3 has 14 residues. Trimming stripped 3 bases from V and 2 bases from J, with 8 bases between. The chain's CDR3 is CASSFTGTYNEQFF. The CDR3, as DNA: TGTGCCAGCAGTTTCACAGGGACCTACAATGAGCAGTTCTTC.

The V call is TRBV7-8, the J call TRBJ1-4, with D possibly TRBD1 on 6 matching bases. Trimming took off 4 bases at V and 3 bases at J, with 21 bases between the two ends. Germline CDR1 is SGHVS and CDR2 is FQNEAQ. This CDR3 comprises 18 residues. The CDR3 nucleotides are TGTGCCAGCAGCTCACTAAGACAGGCCTTAAGCTCTAATGAAAAACTGTTTTTT. Amino acids: CASSSLRQALSSNEKLFF.

This chain links TRBV28 with TRBJ2-7, with D hard to call. Germline V gene data show CDR1 as MDHEN and CDR2 as SYDVKM. This CDR3 has 13 amino acids. V was cut by 3 bases and J by 2 bases, with 8 bases left in between. In nucleotides, the CDR3 is TGTGCCAGCAGTTTTGGGCACACCTACGAGCAGTACTTC. Amino acid sequence: CASSFGHTYEQYF.

The V and J genes are TRBV11-2 and TRBJ2-7; D unresolved. The V gene lost 5 bases and the J gene lost 2 bases, with 13 bases spanning the gap. Germline-derived CDR1 and CDR2 are SGHAT and FQNNGV. The CDR3 totals 14 residues. The CDR3, as DNA: TGTGCCAGCAGCCCTCGGACCAATCCCTACGAGCAGTACTTC. This gives the protein CASSPRTNPYEQYF.

This clone was counted only a few times. The chain recombines TRBV5-6 with TRBJ2-1; TRBD2 matches 8 bases. CDR3 length equals 17 residues. Germline V gene data show CDR1 as SGHDT and CDR2 as YYEEEE. V shed 3 bases and J 2 bases; nucleotides not matched to a gene: 10. The CDR3 protein is CASSSLTSGYTYNEQFF. CDR3 sequence (DNA): TGTGCCAGCAGCTCCCTCACTAGCGGATACACCTACAATGAGCAGTTCTTC.

This chain's CDR3 is CASSYYLKSGRNEQFF. CDR3 in DNA: TGTGCCAGCAGTTACTATCTCAAATCTGGGCGCAATGAGCAGTTCTTC. This chain connects TRBV6-5 to TRBJ2-1, with D uncertain. The germline V gene has CDR1 MNHEY and CDR2 SVGAGI. The CDR3 runs to 16 residues. Trimming shortened V by 1 base and J by 6 bases, and 16 bases separated the two germline ends.